This TCR beta chain was observed in a study of blood T cell repertoires in COVID-19. This CDR3 contains 14 residues. The V and J ends lost 4 bases and 10 bases, in that order; junction bases with no gene match: 3. Per the germline V gene, CDR1 is SGHNT and CDR2 is YENEEA. This clone was detected once. TCRdb's copy holds only in-frame clones and misses some; the assay was immunoSEQ multiplex PCR. The table includes approximately 470,000 clones, roughly 87% detected once. The TCR comes from a young woman who had recovered from COVID-19. The sample consisted of PBMCs or T cells enriched from blood (not recorded which). The chain combines TRBV11-3 with TRBJ1-6; 11 bases are a match to TRBD1. CDR3 sequence reads: CASSSGTGGSPLHF. CDR3 sequence (DNA): TGTGCCAGCAGCTCCGGGACAGGGGGATCACCCCTCCACTTT.